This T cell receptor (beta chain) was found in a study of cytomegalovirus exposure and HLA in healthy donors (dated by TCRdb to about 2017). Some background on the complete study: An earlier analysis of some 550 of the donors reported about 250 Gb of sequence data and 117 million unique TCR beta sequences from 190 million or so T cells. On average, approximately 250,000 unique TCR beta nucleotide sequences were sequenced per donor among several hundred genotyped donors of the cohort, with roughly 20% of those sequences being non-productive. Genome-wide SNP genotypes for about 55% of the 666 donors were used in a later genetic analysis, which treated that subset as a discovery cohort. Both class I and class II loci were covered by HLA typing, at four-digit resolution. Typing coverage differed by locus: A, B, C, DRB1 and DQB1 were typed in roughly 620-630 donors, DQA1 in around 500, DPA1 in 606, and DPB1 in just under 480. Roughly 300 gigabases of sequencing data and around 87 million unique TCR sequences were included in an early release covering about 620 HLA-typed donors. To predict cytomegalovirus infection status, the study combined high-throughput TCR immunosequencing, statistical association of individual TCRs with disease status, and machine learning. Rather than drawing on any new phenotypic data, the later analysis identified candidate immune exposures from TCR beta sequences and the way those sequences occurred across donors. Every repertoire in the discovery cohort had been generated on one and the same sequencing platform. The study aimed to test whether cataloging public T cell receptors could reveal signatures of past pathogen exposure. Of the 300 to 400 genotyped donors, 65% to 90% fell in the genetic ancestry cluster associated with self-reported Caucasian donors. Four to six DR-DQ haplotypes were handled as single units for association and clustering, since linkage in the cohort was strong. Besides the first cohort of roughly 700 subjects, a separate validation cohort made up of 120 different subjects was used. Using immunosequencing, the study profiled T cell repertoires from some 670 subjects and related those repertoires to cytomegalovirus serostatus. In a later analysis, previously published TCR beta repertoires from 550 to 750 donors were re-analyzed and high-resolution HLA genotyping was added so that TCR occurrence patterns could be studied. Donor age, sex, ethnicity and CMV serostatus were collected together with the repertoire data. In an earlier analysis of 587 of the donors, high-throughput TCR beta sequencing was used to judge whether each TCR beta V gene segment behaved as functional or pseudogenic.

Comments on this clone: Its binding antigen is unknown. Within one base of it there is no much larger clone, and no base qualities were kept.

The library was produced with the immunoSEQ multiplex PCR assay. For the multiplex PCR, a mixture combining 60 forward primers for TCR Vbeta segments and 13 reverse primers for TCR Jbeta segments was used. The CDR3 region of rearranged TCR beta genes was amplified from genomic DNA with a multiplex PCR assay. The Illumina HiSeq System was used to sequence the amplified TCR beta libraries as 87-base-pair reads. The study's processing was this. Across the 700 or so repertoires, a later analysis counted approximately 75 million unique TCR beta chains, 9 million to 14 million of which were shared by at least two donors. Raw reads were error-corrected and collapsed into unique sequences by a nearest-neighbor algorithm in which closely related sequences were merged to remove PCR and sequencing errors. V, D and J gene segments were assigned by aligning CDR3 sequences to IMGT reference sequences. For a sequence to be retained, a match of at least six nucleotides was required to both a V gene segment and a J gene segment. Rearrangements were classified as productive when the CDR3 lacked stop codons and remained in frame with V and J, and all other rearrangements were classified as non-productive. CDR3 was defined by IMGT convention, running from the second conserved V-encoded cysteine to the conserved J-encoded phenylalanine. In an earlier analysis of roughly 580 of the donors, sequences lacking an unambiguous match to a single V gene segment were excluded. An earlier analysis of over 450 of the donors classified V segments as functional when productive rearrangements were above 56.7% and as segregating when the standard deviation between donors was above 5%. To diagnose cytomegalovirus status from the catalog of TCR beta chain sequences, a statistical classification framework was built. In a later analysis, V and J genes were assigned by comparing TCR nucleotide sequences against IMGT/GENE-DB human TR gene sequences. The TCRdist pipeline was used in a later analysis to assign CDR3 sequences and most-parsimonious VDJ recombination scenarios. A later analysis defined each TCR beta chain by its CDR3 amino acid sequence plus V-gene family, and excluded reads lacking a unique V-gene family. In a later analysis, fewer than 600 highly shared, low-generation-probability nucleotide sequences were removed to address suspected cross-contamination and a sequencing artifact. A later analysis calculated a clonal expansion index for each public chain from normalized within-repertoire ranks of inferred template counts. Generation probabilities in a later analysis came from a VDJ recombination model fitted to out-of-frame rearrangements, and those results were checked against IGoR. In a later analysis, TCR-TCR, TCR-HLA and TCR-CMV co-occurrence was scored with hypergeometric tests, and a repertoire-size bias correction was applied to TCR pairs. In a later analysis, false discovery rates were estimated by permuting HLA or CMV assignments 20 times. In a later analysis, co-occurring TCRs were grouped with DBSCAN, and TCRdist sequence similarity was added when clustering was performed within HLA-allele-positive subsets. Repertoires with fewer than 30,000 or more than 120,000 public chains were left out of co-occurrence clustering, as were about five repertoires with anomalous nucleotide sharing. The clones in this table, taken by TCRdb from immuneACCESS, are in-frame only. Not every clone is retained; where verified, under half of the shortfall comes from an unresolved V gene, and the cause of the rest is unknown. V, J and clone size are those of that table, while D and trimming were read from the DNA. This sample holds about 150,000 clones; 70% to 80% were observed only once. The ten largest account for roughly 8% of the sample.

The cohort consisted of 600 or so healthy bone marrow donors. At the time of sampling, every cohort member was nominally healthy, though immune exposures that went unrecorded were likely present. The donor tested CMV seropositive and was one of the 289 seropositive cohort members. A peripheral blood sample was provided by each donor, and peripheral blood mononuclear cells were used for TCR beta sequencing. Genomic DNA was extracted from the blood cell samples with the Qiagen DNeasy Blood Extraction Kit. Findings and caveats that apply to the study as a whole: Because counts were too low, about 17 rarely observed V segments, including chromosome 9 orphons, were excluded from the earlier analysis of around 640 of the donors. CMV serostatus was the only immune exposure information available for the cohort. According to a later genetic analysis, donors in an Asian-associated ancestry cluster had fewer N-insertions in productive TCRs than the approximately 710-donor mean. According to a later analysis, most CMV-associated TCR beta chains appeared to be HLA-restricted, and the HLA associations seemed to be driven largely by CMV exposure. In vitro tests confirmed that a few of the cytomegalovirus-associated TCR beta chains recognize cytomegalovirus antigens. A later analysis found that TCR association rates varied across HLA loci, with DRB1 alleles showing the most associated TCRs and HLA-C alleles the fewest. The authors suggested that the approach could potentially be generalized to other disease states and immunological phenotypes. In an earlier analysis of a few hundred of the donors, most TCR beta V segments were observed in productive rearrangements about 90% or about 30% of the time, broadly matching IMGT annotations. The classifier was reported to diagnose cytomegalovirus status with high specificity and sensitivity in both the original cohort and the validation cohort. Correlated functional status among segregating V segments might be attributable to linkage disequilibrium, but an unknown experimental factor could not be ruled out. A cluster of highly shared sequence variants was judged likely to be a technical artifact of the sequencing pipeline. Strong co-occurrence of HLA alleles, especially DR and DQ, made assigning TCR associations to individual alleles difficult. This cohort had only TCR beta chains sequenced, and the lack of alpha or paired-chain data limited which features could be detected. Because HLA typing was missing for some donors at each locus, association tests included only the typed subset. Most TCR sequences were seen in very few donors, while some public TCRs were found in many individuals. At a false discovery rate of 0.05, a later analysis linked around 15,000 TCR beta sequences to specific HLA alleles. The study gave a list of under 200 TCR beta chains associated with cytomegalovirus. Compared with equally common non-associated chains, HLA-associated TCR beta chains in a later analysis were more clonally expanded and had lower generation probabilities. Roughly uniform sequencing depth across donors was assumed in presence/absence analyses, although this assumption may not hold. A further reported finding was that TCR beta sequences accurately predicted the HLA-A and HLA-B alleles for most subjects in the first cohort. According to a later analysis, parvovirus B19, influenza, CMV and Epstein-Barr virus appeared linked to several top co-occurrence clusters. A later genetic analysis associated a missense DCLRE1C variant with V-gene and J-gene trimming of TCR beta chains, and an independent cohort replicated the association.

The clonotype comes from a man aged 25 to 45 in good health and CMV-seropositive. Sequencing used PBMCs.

The CDR3 protein: CASTQGGFNTEAFF. At the DNA level, the sequence is TGTGCCAGCACCCAGGGGGGATTTAACACTGAAGCTTTCTTT. Rearrangement joined TRBV28 to TRBJ1-1, with 7 middle bases fitting TRBD1. From the cysteine through the phenylalanine, the CDR3 covers 14 amino acids. Of all the DNA, just the CDR3 is kept, 42 bases in frame from base 1. Looking up the germline V gene yields CDR1 MDHEN and CDR2 SYDVKM. Unmatched junction bases come to 7, with V trimmed by 7 bases and J by 2 bases.